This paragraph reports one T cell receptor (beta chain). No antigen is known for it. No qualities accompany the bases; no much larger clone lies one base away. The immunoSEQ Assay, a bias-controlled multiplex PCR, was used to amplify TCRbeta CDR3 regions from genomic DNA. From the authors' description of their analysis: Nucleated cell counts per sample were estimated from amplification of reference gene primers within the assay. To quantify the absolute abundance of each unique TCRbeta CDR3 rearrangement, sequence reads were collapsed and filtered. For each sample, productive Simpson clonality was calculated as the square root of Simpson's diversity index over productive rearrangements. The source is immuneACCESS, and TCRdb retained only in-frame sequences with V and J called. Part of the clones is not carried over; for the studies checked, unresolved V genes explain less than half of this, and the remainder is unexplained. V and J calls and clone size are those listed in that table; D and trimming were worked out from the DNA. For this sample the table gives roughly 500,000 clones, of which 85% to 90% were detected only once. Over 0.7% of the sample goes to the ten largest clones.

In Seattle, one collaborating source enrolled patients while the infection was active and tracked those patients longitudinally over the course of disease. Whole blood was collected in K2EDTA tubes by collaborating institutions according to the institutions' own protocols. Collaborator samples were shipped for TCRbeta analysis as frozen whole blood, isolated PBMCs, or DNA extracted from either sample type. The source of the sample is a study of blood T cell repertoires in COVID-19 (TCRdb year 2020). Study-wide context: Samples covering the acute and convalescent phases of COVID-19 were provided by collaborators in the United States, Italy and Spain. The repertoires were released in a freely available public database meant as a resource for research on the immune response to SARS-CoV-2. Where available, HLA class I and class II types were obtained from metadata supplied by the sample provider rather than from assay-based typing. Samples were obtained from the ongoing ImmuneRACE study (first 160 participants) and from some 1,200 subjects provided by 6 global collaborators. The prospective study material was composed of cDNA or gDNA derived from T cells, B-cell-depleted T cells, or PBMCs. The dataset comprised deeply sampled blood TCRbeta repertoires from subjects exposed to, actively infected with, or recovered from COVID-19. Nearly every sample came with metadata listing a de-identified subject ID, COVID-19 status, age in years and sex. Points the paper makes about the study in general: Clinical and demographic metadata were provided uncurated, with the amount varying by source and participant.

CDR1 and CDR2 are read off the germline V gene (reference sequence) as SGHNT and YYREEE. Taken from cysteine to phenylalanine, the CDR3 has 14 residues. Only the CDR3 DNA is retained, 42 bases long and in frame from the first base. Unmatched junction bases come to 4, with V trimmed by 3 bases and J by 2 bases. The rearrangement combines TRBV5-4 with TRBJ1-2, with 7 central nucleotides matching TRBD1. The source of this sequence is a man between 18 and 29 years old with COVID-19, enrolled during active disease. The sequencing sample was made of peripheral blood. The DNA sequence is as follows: TGTGCCAGCAGCTCGAGGACAGGCAACTATGGCTACACCTTC. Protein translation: CASSSRTGNYGYTF. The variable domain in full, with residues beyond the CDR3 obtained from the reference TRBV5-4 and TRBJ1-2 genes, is ETGVTQSPTHLIKTRGQQVTLRCSSQSGHNTVSWYQQALGQGPQFIFQYYREEENGRGNFPPRFSGLQFPNYSSELNVNALELDDSALYLCASSSRTGNYGYTFGSGTRLTVV.